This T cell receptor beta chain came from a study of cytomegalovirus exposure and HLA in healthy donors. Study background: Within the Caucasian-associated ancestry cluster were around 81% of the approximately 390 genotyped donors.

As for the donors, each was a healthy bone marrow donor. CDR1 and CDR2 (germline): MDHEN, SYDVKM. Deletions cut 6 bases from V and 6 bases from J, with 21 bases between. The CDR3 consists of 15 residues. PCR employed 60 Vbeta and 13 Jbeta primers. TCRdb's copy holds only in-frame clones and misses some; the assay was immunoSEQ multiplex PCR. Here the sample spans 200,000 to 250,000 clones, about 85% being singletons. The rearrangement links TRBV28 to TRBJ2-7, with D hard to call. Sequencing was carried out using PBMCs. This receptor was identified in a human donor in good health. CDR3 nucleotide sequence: TGTGCCAGCAGCATACACCCCCCGGGTGCCAGCGAGCAGTACTTC. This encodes CASSIHPPGASEQYF.